What follows are 2 T cell receptor beta chains derived from one specimen sequenced in a study of T cells in Graves' hyperthyroidism and ophthalmopathy. TCR beta CDR3 regions were amplified from RNA transcripts. The primer set for the first-round RT-PCR of the TCR CDR3 was HTBI. Each CDR3 protein gets one entry after TCRdb re-called the multiplex PCR reads with MiXCR. The table lists about 500,000 distinct CDR3 sequences, around 17% of them singletons. The sequenced sample was blood. Every receptor here comes from a woman younger than 35 with Graves' hyperthyroidism.

The table lists this clonotype with many counts. The genes are TRBV12-3 or TRBV12-4 and TRBJ1-5, with D possibly TRBD1 on 5 matching bases. CDR3 length equals 14 residues. V was cut by 7 bases and J by 4 bases, with 14 bases left in between. The CDR3 region is CASTRGTGNQPQHF. The CDR3 DNA follows: TGTGCCAGCACCCGGGGGACGGGAAATCAGCCCCAGCATTTT.

This clonotype was detected only a few times. The gene calls are TRBV5-6 and TRBJ1-5; a possible D gene is TRBD1 (6 bases). The CDR3 has 15 amino acids. From germline, CDR1 is SGHDT and CDR2 YYEEEE. Trimming removed 5 bases at V and 7 bases at J, with 19 bases between. The CDR3 sequence is CASSLAGGGWQPQHF. CDR3 in DNA: TGTGCCAGCAGTCTGGCCGGGGGCGGATGGCAGCCCCAGCATTTT.